This T cell receptor beta chain derives from a study of cytomegalovirus exposure and HLA in healthy donors. Germline-derived CDR1 and CDR2 are SGHRS and YFSETQ. V gave up 5 bases and J gave up 0 bases, with 8 bases separating them. The CDR3 has 13 residues. This clone was observed a single time. The primer mix had 60 Vbeta and 13 Jbeta primers. Repertoires were generated with immunoSEQ multiplex PCR, while TCRdb's copy carries only in-frame clones and drops some. The sample has approximately 280,000 clones, around 90% seen once. This sequence originates from a woman aged 18-29 years in good health and CMV-seronegative. The sequencing sample was made of PBMCs. The gene calls are TRBV5-1 and TRBJ1-1; no reliable D call. CDR3 sequence reads: CASSRGMNTEAFF. The CDR3 region has the DNA TGCGCCAGCAGTCGCGGCATGAACACTGAAGCTTTCTTT.